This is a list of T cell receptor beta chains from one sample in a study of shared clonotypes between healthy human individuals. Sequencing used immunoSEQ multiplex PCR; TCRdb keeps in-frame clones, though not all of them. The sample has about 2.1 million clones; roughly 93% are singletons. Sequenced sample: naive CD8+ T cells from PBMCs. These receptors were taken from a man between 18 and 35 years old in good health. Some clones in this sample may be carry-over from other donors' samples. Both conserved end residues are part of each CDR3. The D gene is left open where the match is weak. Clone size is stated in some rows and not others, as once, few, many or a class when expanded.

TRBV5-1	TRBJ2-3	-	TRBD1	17	TGCGCCAGCAACCCGGACAGGCGACTCTCTAGCACAGATACGCAGTATTTT	CASNPDRRLSSTDTQYF
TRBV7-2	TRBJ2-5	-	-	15	TGTGCCAGCAGCACTCTACCGGGACGGATAGAGACCCAGTACTTC	CASSTLPGRIETQYF
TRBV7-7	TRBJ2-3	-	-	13	TGTGCCAGCAGCTTAGGAGGTACAGATACGCAGTATTTT	CASSLGGTDTQYF
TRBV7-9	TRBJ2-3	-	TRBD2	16	TGTGCCAGCAGCCCAACTAGCGTTCACTGGGGAGATACGCAGTATTTT	CASSPTSVHWGDTQYF
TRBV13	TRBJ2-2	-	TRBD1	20	TGTGCCAGCAGCTCCCGCCTCTTTGTGGGACAGGGGAAGAACACCGGGGAGCTGTTTTTT	CASSSRLFVGQGKNTGELFF
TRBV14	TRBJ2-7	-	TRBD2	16	TGTGCCAGCAGCCAAGATTGGGCTAGCGGGGGCCCCGAGCAGTACTTC	CASSQDWASGGPEQYF
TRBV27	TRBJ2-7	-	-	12	TGTGCCAGCCTCGGGAATTCCTACGAGCAGTACTTC	CASLGNSYEQYF
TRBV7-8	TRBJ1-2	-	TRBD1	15	TGTGCCAGCAGCGTCCGGGACAGGCGATACTATGGCTACACCTTC	CASSVRDRRYYGYTF
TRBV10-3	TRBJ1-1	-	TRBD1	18	TGTGCCATCAGTGAGCCCGGACAGGGGGGAATACGTTACACTGAAGCTTTCTTT	CAISEPGQGGIRYTEAFF
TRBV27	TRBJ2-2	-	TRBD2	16	TGTGCCAGCAGCCCACTGGTAACTAGCGGGCCCGGGGAGCTGTTTTTT	CASSPLVTSGPGELFF
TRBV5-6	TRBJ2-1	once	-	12	TGTGCCAGCAGCTTCCCAGCCGGTGAGCAGTTCTTC	CASSFPAGEQFF
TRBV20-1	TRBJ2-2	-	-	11	TGCAGTGCCGTCTACACCGGGGAGCTGTTTTTT	CSAVYTGELFF
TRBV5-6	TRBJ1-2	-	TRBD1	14	TGTGCCAGCAGCTTGGGACAGGGTTTCTATGGCTACACCTTC	CASSLGQGFYGYTF
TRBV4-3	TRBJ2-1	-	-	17	TGCGCCAGCAGCCAAGATGAGGAAAAGGGGACGAACAATGAGCAGTTCTTC	CASSQDEEKGTNNEQFF
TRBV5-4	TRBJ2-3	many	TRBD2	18	TGTGCCAGCAGCCCAACTAGCGGGAGAACCCTACCCACAGATACGCAGTATTTT	CASSPTSGRTLPTDTQYF
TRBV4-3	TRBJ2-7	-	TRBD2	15	TGCGCCAGCAGCCCTAGACTAGCGGGTAGCTACGAGCAGTACTTC	CASSPRLAGSYEQYF
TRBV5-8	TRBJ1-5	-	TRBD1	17	TGTGCCAGCAGCCTGGGACAGGGAAAAAAGGCTCGTCAGCCCCAGCATTTT	CASSLGQGKKARQPQHF
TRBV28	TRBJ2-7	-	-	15	TGTGCCAGCAGTTCTAAGTGGACAGTCCTTTACGAGCAGTACTTC	CASSSKWTVLYEQYF
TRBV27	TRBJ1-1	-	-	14	TGTGCCAGCAGTTTATCCCGGGCGGCCACTGAAGCTTTCTTT	CASSLSRAATEAFF
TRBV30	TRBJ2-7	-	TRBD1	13	TGTGCCTGCGCCCGGGACAGCGCCCCCGAGCAGTACTTC	CACARDSAPEQYF
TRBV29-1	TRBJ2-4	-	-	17	TGCAGCGTTGAAGATCTTGACTGGGGGCGAGCCAAAAACATTCAGTACTTC	CSVEDLDWGRAKNIQYF
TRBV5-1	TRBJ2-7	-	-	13	TGCGCCAGCAGCTTGGGGGATAGGTACGAGCAGTACTTC	CASSLGDRYEQYF
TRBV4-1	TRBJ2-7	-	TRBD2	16	TGCGCCAGCAGCCAACAGACTAGCGGGAGTCGGCACGAGCAGTACTTC	CASSQQTSGSRHEQYF
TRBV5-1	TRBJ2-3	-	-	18	TGCGCCAGCAGCACGAGAATGGCCGGGGACGCGAGGCGGGATACGCAGTATTTT	CASSTRMAGDARRDTQYF
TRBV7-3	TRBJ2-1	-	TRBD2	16	TGTGCCAGCAGCTTATCGAGCGGGAGGGGGTTAGGTGAGCAGTTCTTC	CASSLSSGRGLGEQFF
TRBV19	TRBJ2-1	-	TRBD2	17	TGTGCCAGTAGTATCTCCCGAGGACTAGCGAGTCACAATGAGCAGTTCTTC	CASSISRGLASHNEQFF
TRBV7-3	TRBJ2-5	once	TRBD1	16	TGTGCCAGCAGCTTGCGGGGACAGGGGTTTTACGAGACCCAGTACTTC	CASSLRGQGFYETQYF
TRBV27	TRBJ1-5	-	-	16	TGTGCCAGCAGGACTAAGGGACGGCCAACGGGCCAGCCCCAGCATTTT	CASRTKGRPTGQPQHF
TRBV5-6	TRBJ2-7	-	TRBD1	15	TGTGCCAGCAGCTTGGGGTACAGGGGGAACTACGAGCAGTACTTC	CASSLGYRGNYEQYF
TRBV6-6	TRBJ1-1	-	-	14	TGTGCCAGCAGTCCCCTGGGAGGGGACACTGAAGCTTTCTTT	CASSPLGGDTEAFF
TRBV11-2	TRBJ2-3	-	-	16	TGTGCCAGCAGCTGGCCCCCTAACGGGAGCACAGATACGCAGTATTTT	CASSWPPNGSTDTQYF
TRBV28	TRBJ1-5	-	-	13	TGTGCCAGCATGGACAGACACAATCAGCCCCAGCATTTT	CASMDRHNQPQHF
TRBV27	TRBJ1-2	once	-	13	TGTGCCAGCACCCCTGGGGGGGCCTATGGCTACACCTTC	CASTPGGAYGYTF
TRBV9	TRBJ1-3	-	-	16	TGTGCCAGCAGCGTAGGGGGTCTGATCTCTGGAAACACCATATATTTT	CASSVGGLISGNTIYF
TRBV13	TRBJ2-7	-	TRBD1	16	TGTGCCAGCAGCCCGGAAGGGACAGGGAGTTCGGGCGAGCAGTACTTC	CASSPEGTGSSGEQYF
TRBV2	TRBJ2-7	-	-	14	TGTGCCAGCAGTGAAGGGGGGGAATCCTACGAGCAGTACTTC	CASSEGGESYEQYF
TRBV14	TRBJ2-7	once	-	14	TGTGCCAGCAGCCATGGGACATTCCACTACGAGCAGTACTTC	CASSHGTFHYEQYF
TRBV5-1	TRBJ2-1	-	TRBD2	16	TGCGCCAGCAGCTTGGGGAGCGGGGGCTCCTACAATGAGCAGTTCTTC	CASSLGSGGSYNEQFF
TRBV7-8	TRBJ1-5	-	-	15	TGTGCCAGCAGCTTAGGGGGAGGCGGCAATCAGCCCCAGCATTTT	CASSLGGGGNQPQHF
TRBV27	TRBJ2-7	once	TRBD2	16	TGTGCCAGCGGGGGGACTAGCGGGGACAGCTCCTACGAGCAGTACTTC	CASGGTSGDSSYEQYF
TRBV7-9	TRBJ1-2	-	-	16	TGTGCCAGCAGCTCACCAGACAGGAGGGGACATCGAGGCTACACCTTC	CASSSPDRRGHRGYTF
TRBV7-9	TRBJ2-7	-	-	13	TGTGCCAGCAGCTTAGGAGGGATCTACGAGCAGTACTTC	CASSLGGIYEQYF
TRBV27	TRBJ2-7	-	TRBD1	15	TGTGCCAGCAGTTTAAGCGCAGGGGGCGGTTACGAGCAGTACTTC	CASSLSAGGGYEQYF
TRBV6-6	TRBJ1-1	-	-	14	TGTGCCAGCAGTGGTTTGGAAAGGAACACTGAAGCTTTCTTT	CASSGLERNTEAFF
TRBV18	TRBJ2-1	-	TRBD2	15	TGTGCCAGCTCACCCAGCGGGAGGACCAACAATGAGCAGTTCTTC	CASSPSGRTNNEQFF
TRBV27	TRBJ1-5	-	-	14	TGTGCCAGCAGGTCGACGGGTAGCAATCAGCCCCAGCATTTT	CASRSTGSNQPQHF
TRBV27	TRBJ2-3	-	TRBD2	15	TGTGCCAGCAGGAGCGGGAGGGGCGCGATAGATACGCAGTATTTT	CASRSGRGAIDTQYF
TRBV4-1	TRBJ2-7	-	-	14	TGCGCCAGCAGCCTGGAGGGCCCGGGGTACGAGCAGTACTTC	CASSLEGPGYEQYF
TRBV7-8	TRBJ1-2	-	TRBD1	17	TGTGCCAGCAGCTCAGGGCCCTTCGCGGGACAGGGCCGTGGCTACACCTTC	CASSSGPFAGQGRGYTF
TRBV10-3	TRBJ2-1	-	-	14	TGTGCCATCACTGAAGCTGGTTCCTACAATGAGCAGTTCTTC	CAITEAGSYNEQFF
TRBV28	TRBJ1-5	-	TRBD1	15	TGTGCCAGCAGTGGGGACAGGGAGGGCAATCAGCCCCAGCATTTT	CASSGDREGNQPQHF
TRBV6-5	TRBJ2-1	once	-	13	TGTGCCAGCAGTTACTCGGTAGGGTCTGAGCAGTTCTTC	CASSYSVGSEQFF
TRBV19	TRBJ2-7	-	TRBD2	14	TGTGCCAGTAGTATAACCCTCTCCGGGGGGGAGCAGTACTTC	CASSITLSGGEQYF
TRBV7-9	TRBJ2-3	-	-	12	TGTGCCAGCAGCTCCGGCCCAGATACGCAGTATTTT	CASSSGPDTQYF
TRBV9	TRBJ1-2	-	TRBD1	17	TGTGCCAGCAGCCCCCGTTGGGGACAGGGTACCCTCCGGGGCTACACCTTC	CASSPRWGQGTLRGYTF
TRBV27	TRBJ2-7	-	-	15	TGTGCCAGCAGTTTGGTCCCGGGCAGCTCCTACGAGCAGTACTTC	CASSLVPGSSYEQYF